This TCR beta chain was sequenced for a study of T cell responses to AZD1222 COVID-19 vaccine. Study-wide background: Second doses that came at about 4 or about 12 weeks were put together. General study results and limits: Spike as a whole was targeted by vaccine-associated CD4 TCRs, dominant at 160-218 and 743-854. The donor cohort was predominantly white British with a female majority, and clonal diversity may have been underestimated. No repertoire was sampled before or during the peak T cell response, only after it.

Germline CDR1 and CDR2: MDHEN and SYDVKM. Trimming took off 7 bases at V and 2 bases at J, with 14 bases between the two ends. CDR3 length equals 14 residues. TCRdb's table, derived via immunoSEQ multiplex PCR, lists solely in-frame clones and lacks some. The sample lists roughly 140,000 clones, approximately 90% seen once, with roughly 5.6% in the top ten. On this clone: Its antigen is unidentified.

This chain links TRBV28 with TRBJ1-1; TRBD1 is a possible D gene (6 bases). This TCR was recovered from an adult in good health. Specimen: peripheral blood, collected on day 0 of AZD1222 vaccination. CDR3 DNA: TGTGCCAGCATTTCAGGGGCCTTTAACACTGAAGCTTTCTTT. This sequence encodes CASISGAFNTEAFF.